The 22 T cell receptor beta chains reported below all come from one sample, sequenced in a study of T cells after yellow fever vaccination (dated by TCRdb to the late 2010s). The label giving this sample's treatment or condition can be read as: live attenuated yellow fever vaccine strain. Receptors were amplified or captured by 5' RACE. Sequencing relied on an Illumina NovaSeq 6000. Using fastp at Q25 and MiXCR, TCRdb reprocessed the public reads and kept productive beta chains. Here each entry gathers all rows of one CDR3 protein and keeps the most common genes and DNA. This sample has some 120,000 distinct CDR3 sequences in its table, and roughly 15% of those were observed once. Roughly 41% of the sample rests with the top ten. The sample here was CD8+ T cells sorted from PBMCs, taken 5 days after the yellow fever booster vaccination. These receptors originate from a man younger than 35 who received the YFV17D yellow fever vaccine.

The V gene is TRBV12-3 or TRBV12-4, the J gene TRBJ2-5; D not certain. This CDR3 comprises 14 residues. V dropped 1 base and J dropped 5 bases, with 11 bases sitting between them. CDR3 nucleotide sequence: TGTGCCAGCAGTTTAGGGGATTTTGGGGAGACCCAGTACTTC. It codes for CASSLGDFGETQYF.

A few counts support this clonotype. The V call is TRBV28, the J call TRBJ1-3; D unresolved. Germline loops: CDR1 MDHEN, CDR2 SYDVKM. The CDR3 covers 15 residues. V lost 5 bases and J lost 1, with 12 bases in between. The CDR3 DNA sequence: TGTGCCAGCAGTCCTCGCTTTCGATCTGGAAACACCATATATTTT. It encodes CASSPRFRSGNTIYF.

This sequence joins TRBV7-2 and TRBJ2-7, with TRBD2 matching 14 bases. J was trimmed by 5 bases and V by 5 bases; bases with no gene match: 5. CDR3 length equals 15 residues. Germline loops: CDR1 SGHTA, CDR2 FQGNSA. The CDR3 region is CASSPGLAGGNEQYF. The DNA of the CDR3 is TGTGCCAGCAGCCCTGGACTAGCGGGGGGCAACGAGCAGTACTTC. Based on the CDR3 plus reference TRBV7-2 and TRBJ2-7, the full variable domain is GAGVSQSPSNKVTEKGKDVELRCDPISGHTALYWYRQSLGQGLEFLIYFQGNSAPDKSGLPSDRFSAERTGGSVSTLTIQRTQQEDSAVYLCASSPGLAGGNEQYFGPGTRLTVT.

This rearrangement joins TRBV19 to TRBJ1-1; D unclear. Trimming removed 3 bases at V and 4 bases at J, with 9 bases between. The CDR3 is 13 residues long. Germline loops: CDR1 LNHDA, CDR2 SQIVND (reference sequence). The CDR3, as DNA: TGTGCCAGTAGTATTGGGGTTAGCACTGAAGCTTTCTTT. Translating gives CASSIGVSTEAFF.

This clonotype was seen repeatedly, ten times or more. The chain couples TRBV3-1 to TRBJ1-5, with unresolved D. The CDR3 runs 18 residues. The germline V gene has CDR1 LGHDT and CDR2 YNNKEL (reference sequence). Trimming left V 3 bases short and J 0 bases short, with 18 bases between. CDR3 sequence: CASSQGRTSRYSNQPQHF. CDR3 DNA: TGTGCCAGCAGCCAGGGCAGGACGAGTAGATATAGCAATCAGCCCCAGCATTTT.

In its sample, this clonotype was seen a few times. Given the absence of the conserved phenylalanine or tryptophan at the CDR3 end, a read error is likely. This rearrangement joins TRBV5-1 to TRBJ1-1; D is uncertain. CDR1 and CDR2 (germline): SGHRS, YFSETQ. The germline V and J ends were trimmed by 0 bases and 0 bases, with 6 bases remaining between them. This CDR3 is 14 amino acids long. The CDR3 nucleotides read TGCGCCAGCAGCTTGGTTTATCTGAACACTGAAGCTTTCCTT. Protein product: CASSLVYLNTEAFL.

This clonotype was seen a handful of times. The chain has TRBV5-5 and TRBJ2-7, with a tentative D call TRBD1 (5 bases). The V gene lost 2 bases and the J gene lost 2 bases, with 14 bases spanning the gap. Germline V gives CDR1 SGHKS, CDR2 YYEKEE (reference sequence). This CDR3 is built from 15 residues. In DNA, the CDR3 is TGTGCCAGCAGCTTCGGAGACAGTATTCCCTACGAGCAGTACTTC. The encoded protein is CASSFGDSIPYEQYF.

This clonotype was picked up a small number of times. V and J are TRBV12-3 or TRBV12-4 and TRBJ2-1, with D perhaps matching TRBD2 (7 bases). Trimming left V 8 bases short and J 4 bases short, with 15 bases between. The CDR3 sequence is 14 residues long. The CDR3 is CASVIGGPYNEQFF. The CDR3 coding sequence is TGTGCCAGCGTGATCGGGGGGCCATACAATGAGCAGTTCTTC.

This clonotype showed up just a few times. The V call is TRBV29-1, the J call TRBJ2-2, with 11 bases aligning to TRBD2. Trimming at V came to 1 base and at J to 5 bases, leaving 15 bases not matched to a gene. Germline V lookup: CDR1 SQVTM, CDR2 ANQGSEA. The CDR3 loop spans 19 amino acids. The CDR3 nucleotides read TGCAGCGTTGAAGGGGCACCCTTAGGCCTAGCGGGGGGTACCGGGGAGCTGTTTTTT. It codes for CSVEGAPLGLAGGTGELFF.

This clonotype was seen more than once but under ten times. The chain uses TRBV29-1 and TRBJ2-2; 9 nucleotides agree with TRBD1. This CDR3 has 14 amino acids. CDR1 SQVTM and CDR2 ANQGSEA come from the germline V gene. Trimming cost V 6 bases and J 5 bases; bases outside gene matches: 7. The DNA of the CDR3 is TGCAGCGTGCCCGGGACAGGGAAAACCGGGGAGCTGTTTTTT. It encodes CSVPGTGKTGELFF.

The chain combines TRBV2 with TRBJ2-4; 15 nucleotides align to TRBD2. V lost 5 bases, J lost 2 bases, and 7 bases stayed unmatched. This CDR3 is 18 amino acids long. The germline gives CDR1 SNHLY, CDR2 FYNNEI. CDR3 nucleotide sequence: TGTGCCAGCAGTCCCGGGACTAGCGGGGGGCGGACCAAAAACATTCAGTACTTC. Its translation is CASSPGTSGGRTKNIQYF.

The chain recombines TRBV6-5 with TRBJ2-7; D gene unclear. CDR1 and CDR2 from the germline V gene are MNHEY and SVGAGI. V lost 5 bases, J lost 4 bases, and 12 bases lay in between. The CDR3 is 13 amino acids. The CDR3 sequence is CASSLKTYYEQYF. In DNA, the CDR3 is TGTGCCAGCAGTCTCAAGACATATTACGAGCAGTACTTC.

The V and J genes are TRBV3-2 and TRBJ1-5; TRBD1, the table's D call, was not compared with the DNA. TRBV3-2 is annotated as a pseudogene. This CDR3 is 16 amino acids long. The CDR3 loop is CASSRKYTGGDQPQHF. CDR3 DNA: TGTGCCAGCAGCCGGAAATATACAGGGGGTGATCAGCCCCAGCATTTT.

This clonotype was seen a handful of times. The rearrangement links TRBV3-1 to TRBJ2-3; the D is unclear. Trimming took 3 bases from V and 6 from J, leaving 13 bases between them. This CDR3 region has 14 residues. Germline-derived CDR1 and CDR2 are LGHDT and YNNKEL (reference sequence). The CDR3 bases are TGTGCCAGCAGCCAGCCTGACTCCTCCGATACGCAGTATTTT. Protein product: CASSQPDSSDTQYF.

The chain couples TRBV20-1 to TRBJ2-2; TRBD2 is a possible D gene (5 bases). Trimming shortened V by 2 bases and J by 3 bases, and 10 bases separated the two germline ends. The CDR3 spans 14 residues. The germline CDR1 and CDR2 sequences are DFQATT and SNEGSKA (reference sequence). CDR3 region: CSARPRRYTGELFF. The CDR3 DNA reads as TGCAGTGCTAGACCTCGGAGGTACACCGGGGAGCTGTTTTTT.

V is TRBV7-8 and J is TRBJ1-4, with D tentatively TRBD1 (6 bases). V was cut by 5 bases and J by 5 bases, with 12 bases left in between. The germline V gene encodes CDR1 SGHVS and CDR2 FQNEAQ. The length of the CDR3 is 14 residues. The CDR3 loop reads CASSPTGGNEKLFF. The DNA of the CDR3 is TGTGCCAGCAGCCCGACAGGAGGAAATGAAAAACTGTTTTTT.

The chain recombines TRBV27 with TRBJ1-3, with 7 bases lining up with TRBD1. The V gene end was trimmed by 7 bases and the J gene end by 4 bases; junction bases not matched to a gene: 7. The length of the CDR3 is 14 residues. Germline assignment: CDR1 MNHEY and CDR2 SMNVEV (reference sequence). CDR3 in amino acids: CASTQGVAGNTIYF. CDR3 DNA sequence: TGTGCCAGCACTCAGGGGGTAGCCGGAAACACCATATATTTT.

The CDR3 region is CASSPIMGGMNTEAFF. DNA of the CDR3: TGTGCCAGCAGTCCCATAATGGGGGGGATGAACACTGAAGCTTTCTTT. The rearrangement links TRBV28 to TRBJ1-1; tentative D call: TRBD1 (5 bases). This CDR3 spans 16 amino acids. The V gene's germline CDR1 is MDHEN and CDR2 SYDVKM. The germline V and J ends were trimmed by 5 bases and 0 bases, with 16 bases remaining between them. The full variable domain, completed using reference TRBV28 and TRBJ1-1, is DVKVTQSSRYLVKRTGEKVFLECVQDMDHENMFWYRQDPGLGLRLIYFSYDVKMKEKGDIPEGYSVSREKKERFSLILESASTNQTSMYLCASSPIMGGMNTEAFFGQGTRLTVV.

The chain recombines TRBV12-3 or TRBV12-4 with TRBJ2-5; the D call may be TRBD1 or TRBD2 (5 bases each). This CDR3 is 14 amino acids long. V lost 2 bases to trimming and J lost 2 bases, with 9 bases between them. CDR3 amino acids: CASSLPGRQETQYF. Here the CDR3 DNA reads TGTGCCAGCAGTTTACCGGGGCGGCAAGAGACCCAGTACTTC.

The genes are TRBV30 and TRBJ2-2; TRBD2 is a possible D gene (6 bases). CDR3 length: 14 amino acids. Trimming cost V 1 base and J 6 bases, with 12 bases left between them. Germline assignment: CDR1 GTSNPN and CDR2 SVGIG (reference sequence). DNA of the CDR3: TGTGCCTGGAGTGACGGGGGATACCCCGGGGAGCTGTTTTTT. Protein: CAWSDGGYPGELFF.

V usage is TRBV7-9 and J usage is TRBJ2-2, with unresolved D. Trimming took off 3 bases at V and 5 bases at J, with 7 bases between the two ends. The length of the CDR3 is 13 residues. Germline-derived CDR1 and CDR2 are SEHNR and FQNEAQ (reference sequence). The CDR3 bases are TGTGCCAGCAGCTTTCAGGAAACCGGGGAGCTGTTTTTT. Protein: CASSFQETGELFF.

This clonotype was counted only a few times. The V call is TRBV10-3, the J call TRBJ2-7; the D gene is possibly TRBD1 (6 bases). Per germline, CDR1 ENHRY and CDR2 SYGVKD. This CDR3 contains 12 residues. The V gene lost 6 bases and the J gene lost 10 bases, with 16 bases spanning the gap. CDR3 nucleotide sequence: TGTGCCATCAGGGACAGAATATGGGAACAGTACTTC. Amino acid sequence: CAIRDRIWEQYF.